A single sample is the source of the 19 T cell receptor beta chains below, sequenced in a study of cytomegalovirus exposure and HLA in healthy donors. Sequenced by immunoSEQ multiplex PCR; TCRdb stores in-frame clones only, minus some. The table records hundreds of thousands of clones, approximately 84% of them present only once. Specimen: PBMCs. These receptors all come from a man younger than 30 in good health and CMV-seropositive.

V usage is TRBV6-5 and J usage is TRBJ2-1; 8 nucleotides agree with TRBD2. Germline assignment: CDR1 MNHEY and CDR2 SVGAGI. Trimming took 5 bases from V and 2 from J; bases not matched to a gene: 5. CDR3 length: 15 residues. CDR3 bases: TGTGCCAGCAGTCTAACTAGCGGAGCCTACAATGAGCAGTTCTTC. As protein: CASSLTSGAYNEQFF.

The chain joins TRBV5-4 to TRBJ1-4; D is unresolved. The CDR3 runs 13 residues. V lost 4 bases to trimming and J lost 7 bases, with 11 bases between them. Germline V gene data show CDR1 as SGHNT and CDR2 as YYREEE (reference sequence). DNA of the CDR3: TGTGCCAGCAGCGCTGGGAACAGTGAAAAACTGTTTTTT. This translates into CASSAGNSEKLFF.

The V gene is TRBV7-5, the J gene TRBJ2-5. TRBV7-5 is recorded as a pseudogene. The CDR3 is 14 residues long. For the CDR3, the DNA is TGTGTCAGAAGCTTAGGCCCCGAAGGGGAGACCCAGTACTTC. Encoded protein: CVRSLGPEGETQYF.

V and J are TRBV10-3 and TRBJ1-2, with 7 positions matching TRBD1. Trimming cost V 8 bases and J 1 base; bases outside gene matches: 10. CDR1 and CDR2 from the germline V gene are ENHRY and SYGVKD. The length of the CDR3 is 15 residues. The CDR3 coding sequence is TGTGCCATCTCAGGAGGGGGGACAGATAACTATGGCTACACCTTC. Protein sequence: CAISGGGTDNYGYTF.

This clone occurred many times. The chain uses TRBV5-4 and TRBJ1-4; possible D gene TRBD1, 5 bases. The V end lost 4 bases, the J end lost 7 bases, and 17 bases lay between the germline ends. Germline-derived CDR1 and CDR2 are SGHNT and YYREEE (reference sequence). The length of the CDR3 is 15 residues. The DNA of the CDR3 is TGTGCCAGCAGCCCCTCCAGGGAAAGAGGTGAAAAACTGTTTTTT. Residues: CASSPSRERGEKLFF. Filled out from reference TRBV5-4 and TRBJ1-4, the complete variable domain reads ETGVTQSPTHLIKTRGQQVTLRCSSQSGHNTVSWYQQALGQGPQFIFQYYREEENGRGNFPPRFSGLQFPNYSSELNVNALELDDSALYLCASSPSRERGEKLFFGSGTQLSVL.

The V gene is TRBV19, the J gene TRBJ1-2, with D maybe TRBD1 (6 bases). The CDR3 loop spans 12 amino acids. V was shortened by 7 bases and J by 2 bases, with 8 bases between the two germline ends. Germline loops: CDR1 LNHDA, CDR2 SQIVND (reference sequence). The CDR3 DNA follows: TGTGCCAGTATCGGGGGCAACTATGGCTACACCTTC. It is translated as CASIGGNYGYTF.

This rearrangement joins TRBV18 to TRBJ2-7; D possibly corresponds to TRBD1 (5 bases). The CDR3 extends over 12 amino acids. V lost 2 bases and J 6 bases, leaving 8 bases between the germline ends. Germline V gene data show CDR1 as KGHSH and CDR2 as LQKENI. The CDR3 protein is CASSPRGPEQYF. As DNA, the CDR3 is TGTGCCAGCTCACCAAGGGGTCCCGAGCAGTACTTC.

The chain couples TRBV5-5 to TRBJ2-1, with D possibly being TRBD2 (7 bases). The V gene's germline CDR1 is SGHKS and CDR2 YYEKEE (reference sequence). Trimming removed 5 bases from V and 9 bases from J, with 24 bases in between. This CDR3 is 16 amino acids long. The DNA of the CDR3 is TGTGCCAGCAGAGAAAGTGCGGGGGCGGTCGGTGTTGAGCAGTTCTTC. Protein: CASRESAGAVGVEQFF.

V usage is TRBV15 and J usage is TRBJ2-7, with 7 bases matching TRBD1. Germline values: CDR1 LNHNV, CDR2 YYDKDF (reference sequence). The V segment lost 2 bases and the J segment 0 bases; nucleotides outside the gene matches: 4. This CDR3 spans 15 amino acids. CDR3 in DNA: TGTGCCACCAGCAGATACGGACAGGACTCCTACGAGCAGTACTTC. Translation: CATSRYGQDSYEQYF.

The chain has TRBV30 and TRBJ1-2; D remains ambiguous. This CDR3 spans 12 amino acids. V lost 2 bases and J 6 bases, leaving 10 bases between the germline ends. CDR1 and CDR2 (germline): GTSNPN, SVGIG (reference sequence). This chain's CDR3 is CAWSLGLNGYTF. Written as DNA, the CDR3 is TGTGCCTGGAGTCTCGGACTAAATGGCTACACCTTC.

V is TRBV4-1 and J is TRBJ2-7, with 8 bases matching TRBD1. The CDR3 has 14 amino acids. V lost 3 bases to trimming and J lost 4 bases; unmatched junction nucleotides: 5. Germline V gives CDR1 MGHRA, CDR2 YSYEKL. This CDR3 reads CASSQGTGPYEQYF. The CDR3 region has the DNA TGCGCCAGCAGCCAGGGGACAGGACCTTACGAGCAGTACTTC.

This sequence joins TRBV27 and TRBJ2-7; either TRBD1 or TRBD2 may supply D (6 bases each). Trimming removed 5 bases at V and 4 bases at J, with 15 bases between. The CDR3 extends over 14 amino acids. Germline CDR1 is MNHEY and CDR2 is SMNVEV (reference sequence). The CDR3 reads CASSHLGGRYEQYF. The CDR3 region has the DNA TGTGCCAGCAGTCATCTAGGGGGGAGATACGAGCAGTACTTC.

The rearrangement joins TRBV28 to TRBJ2-1; 9 bases line up with TRBD1. The CDR3 contains 15 residues. V lost 8 bases, J lost 8 bases, and 13 bases stayed unmatched. The germline gives CDR1 MDHEN, CDR2 SYDVKM. CDR3 amino acids: CASYTPGQGHHEQFF. The CDR3 DNA sequence: TGTGCCAGCTATACCCCGGGACAGGGCCATCATGAGCAGTTCTTC.

The chain couples TRBV27 to TRBJ2-1; D remains ambiguous. This CDR3 has 16 amino acids. Trimming stripped 5 bases from V and 3 bases from J, with 17 bases between. Germline-derived CDR1 and CDR2 are MNHEY and SMNVEV (reference sequence). CDR3 nucleotides: TGTGCCAGCAGTCCACAAACCGGAGCCTTCTACAATGAGCAGTTCTTC. It encodes CASSPQTGAFYNEQFF.

The chain has TRBV2 and TRBJ2-3; D gene ambiguous. CDR3 size: 13 residues. CDR1 and CDR2 from the germline V gene are SNHLY and FYNNEI. Trimming pared 1 base from V and 6 bases from J, leaving 8 bases between. CDR3 sequence (DNA): TGTGCCAGCAGTGAAGGCGGATGGGATACGCAGTATTTT. It yields the protein CASSEGGWDTQYF. The full variable domain, with the rest looked up from reference TRBV2 and TRBJ2-3, is EPEVTQTPSHQVTQMGQEVILRCVPISNHLYFYWYRQILGQKVEFLVSFYNNEISEKSEIFDDQFSVERPDGSNFTLKIRSTKLEDSAMYFCASSEGGWDTQYFGPGTRLTVL.

This chain joins TRBV4-3 and TRBJ1-2, with D unclear. Germline assignment: CDR1 LGHNA and CDR2 YSLEER. With 0 bases removed from V and 8 bases from J, the gap between germline ends came to 16 bases. The CDR3 extends over 15 amino acids. CDR3 bases: TGCGCCAGCAGCCAAGAGATCCGGGGTGTTGGAGGCTACACCTTC. This codes for CASSQEIRGVGGYTF.

This chain joins TRBV18 and TRBJ1-5; D gene uncertain. CDR3 length: 13 amino acids. CDR1 and CDR2 from the germline V gene are KGHSH and LQKENI. The germline V and J ends were trimmed by 0 bases and 7 bases, with 7 bases remaining between them. Here the CDR3 DNA reads TGTGCCAGCTCACCACCAGAGGGACAGCCCCAGCATTTT. Translation gives CASSPPEGQPQHF.

The rearrangement links TRBV14 to TRBJ2-1; the D gene is possibly TRBD1 (5 bases). The CDR3 has 16 residues. V lost 0 bases and J 3 bases, leaving 12 bases between the germline ends. CDR1 SGHDN and CDR2 FVKESK come from the germline V gene. The CDR3 sequence: CASSQDRGSHYNEQFF. The CDR3 DNA sequence: TGTGCCAGCAGCCAAGATAGGGGCTCTCACTACAATGAGCAGTTCTTC.

This sequence joins TRBV11-3 and TRBJ2-1; 9 bases match TRBD2. The CDR3 spans 15 residues. Germline V gene lookup returns CDR1 SGHNT and CDR2 YENEEA. V dropped 2 bases and J dropped 9; count of bases not matched to a gene: 8. The CDR3 protein is CASSLRASGTSEQFF. The CDR3 DNA reads as TGTGCCAGCAGCTTAAGGGCTAGCGGGACGTCTGAGCAGTTCTTC. Supplemented by reference TRBV11-3 and TRBJ2-1, the full variable domain reads EAGVVQSPRYKIIEKKQPVAFWCNPISGHNTLYWYLQNLGQGPELLIRYENEEAVDDSQLPKDRFSAERLKGVDSTLKIQPAELGDSAVYLCASSLRASGTSEQFFGPGTRLTVL.